The clone carrying this T cell receptor (beta chain) was found a few times. Its antigen is currently unknown. TCRdb analysed the reads with MiXCR anew, one entry per CDR3 protein. The sample records 900,000 to 950,000 distinct CDR3 sequences, approximately 30% being singletons. The sample is drawn from a study of T cell repertoires in cytomegalovirus infection. Across the whole study: Selection of CMV epitopes for the study included recently identified HLA-C-restricted and well-studied HLA-B-restricted ones.

The V gene's germline CDR1 is SGHVS and CDR2 FNYEAQ. The CDR3 spans 14 residues. V gave up 6 bases and J gave up 4 bases, with 10 bases separating them. The specimen was cultured CD8+ T cells from PBMCs, collected from culture after CMV antigen stimulation. The chain carries TRBV7-6 and TRBJ1-6; D is undetermined. This sequence originates from a human donor in good health (CMV status not recorded). Some clones in this sample may be carry-over from other donors' samples. CDR3 amino acids: CASSPLEYNSPLHF. CDR3 in DNA: TGTGCCAGCAGTCCCTTGGAATATAATTCACCCCTCCACTTT.